This T cell receptor (beta chain) came from a study of OX40 agonist ivuxolimab in advanced cancers. Study outcomes and limitations: Clonal expansion was seen in CD4+ and CD8+ blood T cells by week 6 at 0.1 to 3.0 mg/kg. Partial responders at 0.1-3.0 mg/kg had among the lowest clonal expansion.

This table comes from immunoSEQ multiplex PCR, and its TCRdb copy is limited to in-frame clones, with some not included. This table has 70,000 to 90,000 clones, 86% appearing once. Germline V gene data show CDR1 as MNHNY and CDR2 as SVGAGI (reference sequence). V lost 5 bases, J lost 9 bases, and 16 bases lay in between. The CDR3 has 13 amino acids. Comments on this clone: Its antigen is unidentified.

This TCR was sampled from an adult with an advanced solid tumor such as melanoma, head and neck, liver or kidney cancer. This chain links TRBV6-6 with TRBJ2-5; D may be TRBD1 (6 bases). The sequenced sample was CD4+ or CD8+ T cells sorted from blood, obtained in a trial of the OX40 agonist ivuxolimab. The CDR3 loop reads CASSPGTWPAQYF. The CDR3 nucleotides read TGTGCCAGCAGTCCCGGGACATGGCCGGCCCAGTACTTC.